Shown below are 32 T cell receptor beta chains from a single sample sequenced in a study of blood T cell repertoires in COVID-19. Clones were sequenced by immunoSEQ multiplex PCR, and TCRdb holds only the in-frame ones, with some missing. The data show about 180,000 clones, roughly nine tenths seen once. The sequenced sample was peripheral blood. These receptors were collected from a man between 65 and 85 years old with active or convalescent COVID-19.

J is TRBJ1-1 and V is TRBV12-3 or TRBV12-4; D perhaps matches TRBD1 (5 bases). This CDR3 has 13 residues. Deletions cut 10 bases from V and 1 base from J, with 13 bases between. CDR3 in amino acids: CANRIQGNTEAFF. The CDR3 bases are TGTGCCAACCGAATTCAGGGGAACACTGAAGCTTTCTTT.

The chain links TRBV11-2 to TRBJ2-2; 11 bases align to TRBD1. Germline V CDR1 and CDR2: SGHAT, FQNNGV. J was trimmed by 5 bases and V by 7 bases; bases with no gene match: 6. This CDR3 has 15 amino acids. The CDR3 DNA is TGTGCCAGCAACAGGGACAGGGGGTGGACCGGGGAGCTGTTTTTT. Translating it yields CASNRDRGWTGELFF.

The chain joins TRBV7-2 to TRBJ1-1, with TRBD1 as a possible D gene (6 bases). Germline V gives CDR1 SGHTA, CDR2 FQGNSA. The CDR3 is 16 residues long. The V end lost 5 bases, the J end lost 0 bases, and 16 bases lay between the germline ends. In nucleotides, the CDR3 is TGTGCCAGCAGCCCAAGGGGGGGAAACTTGAACACTGAAGCTTTCTTT. Its translation is CASSPRGGNLNTEAFF.

This clone was observed once. J is TRBJ2-3 and V is TRBV27; 11 bases agree with TRBD2. Germline V CDR1 and CDR2: MNHEY, SMNVEV (reference sequence). The CDR3 runs to 18 residues. Trimming removed 0 bases from V and 2 bases from J; junction bases left unmatched: 7. The CDR3 loop reads CASSLSELAGGPTDTQYF. In DNA form, the CDR3 reads TGTGCCAGCAGTTTATCGGAGCTAGCGGGGGGTCCCACAGATACGCAGTATTTT.

The CDR3 is CASSRRGNTEAFF. CDR3 DNA sequence: TGCGCCAGCAGCAGACGGGGGAACACTGAAGCTTTCTTT. The gene calls are TRBV5-1 and TRBJ1-1; D gene unclear. The CDR3 is 13 amino acids. The V end lost 4 bases, the J end lost 1 base, and 8 bases lay between the germline ends. The germline V gene encodes CDR1 SGHRS and CDR2 YFSETQ.

The rearrangement joins TRBV7-2 to TRBJ2-7, with TRBD1 matching over 8 bases. The CDR3 has 15 amino acids. V shed 0 bases and J 2 bases; nucleotides not matched to a gene: 3. The germline gives CDR1 SGHTA, CDR2 FQGNSA. CDR3 amino acids: CASSLAGTGPYEQYF. The DNA of the CDR3 is TGTGCCAGCAGCTTAGCCGGGACAGGCCCCTACGAGCAGTACTTC.

The V gene is TRBV9, the J gene TRBJ1-3, with D possibly TRBD1 on 5 matching bases. Germline loops: CDR1 SGDLS, CDR2 YYNGEE. The V end was cut by 4 bases, the J end by 5 bases, with 13 bases between. The length of the CDR3 is 14 residues. CDR3 sequence (DNA): TGTGCCAGCAGCCCTGAAAGGGGCAGAAACACCATATATTTT. Its translation: CASSPERGRNTIYF.

The chain carries TRBV6-1 and TRBJ2-7, with D unresolved. The CDR3 is 14 amino acids. Per germline, CDR1 MNHNS and CDR2 SASEGT. Between the trimmed V and J ends, which lost 0 bases and 2 bases, there was a span of 8 bases. As DNA, the CDR3 is TGTGCCAGCAGTGAAGCCCGCGGCCCCTACGAGCAGTACTTC. Amino acids: CASSEARGPYEQYF.

V usage is TRBV5-8 and J usage is TRBJ1-1, with D unresolved. Germline assignment: CDR1 SGHTS and CDR2 YDEGEE. The CDR3 spans 13 residues. Trimming cost V 3 bases and J 5 bases, with 11 bases left between them. In nucleotides, the CDR3 is TGTGCCAGCAGCTCCCTCGGGGAGACTGAAGCTTTCTTT. Translating it yields CASSSLGETEAFF. Together with reference TRBV5-8 and TRBJ1-1, the CDR3 gives the full variable domain: EAGVTQSPTHLIKTRGQQATLRCSPISGHTSVYWYQQALGLGLQFLLWYDEGEERNRGNFPPRFSGRQFPNYSSELNVNALELEDSALYLCASSSLGETEAFFGQGTRLTVV.

The rearrangement links TRBV25-1 to TRBJ2-4, with TRBD2 matching 7 bases. The trim removed 6 bases at V and 1 base at J, leaving 6 bases unmatched. CDR1 MGHDK and CDR2 SYGVNS come from the germline V gene. The CDR3 has 15 amino acids. CDR3 sequence reads: CASSGGFGAKNIQYF. The CDR3 DNA reads TGTGCCAGCAGCGGGGGGTTTGGGGCCAAAAACATTCAGTACTTC. The full variable domain, in which reference TRBV25-1 and TRBJ2-4 provide the parts outside the CDR3, is EADIYQTPRYLVIGTGKKITLECSQTMGHDKMYWYQQDPGMELHLIHYSYGVNSTEKGDLSSESTVSRIRTEHFPLTLESARPSHTSQYLCASSGGFGAKNIQYFGAGTRLSVL.

The gene calls are TRBV6-2 or TRBV6-3 and TRBJ1-2; no clear D. Trimming removed 0 bases from V and 5 bases from J, with 7 bases in between. Germline V CDR1 and CDR2: MNHEY, SVGEGT. There are 13 residues in the CDR3. In nucleotides, the CDR3 is TGTGCCAGCAGTTACTCTGAACTATATGGCTACACCTTC. Protein product: CASSYSELYGYTF.

This chain links TRBV6-6 with TRBJ1-2; D unresolved. The CDR3 consists of 15 residues. V dropped 6 bases and J dropped 2 bases, with 16 bases sitting between them. Germline V lookup: CDR1 MNHNY, CDR2 SVGAGI (reference sequence). The CDR3 loop reads CASSYGLMNNYGYTF. CDR3 DNA sequence: TGTGCCAGCAGCTACGGACTGATGAACAACTATGGCTACACCTTC.

The chain combines TRBV3-1 (or the pseudogene TRBV3-2) with TRBJ2-6, with 7 nucleotides matching TRBD1. The V and J ends lost 4 bases and 6 bases, in that order; junction bases with no gene match: 12. The CDR3 spans 17 residues. CDR1 LGHDT and CDR2 YNNKEL come from the germline V gene (reference sequence). The CDR3 protein is CASSPGQWDIEANVLTF. The CDR3 DNA follows: TGTGCCAGCAGCCCGGGACAGTGGGATATTGAGGCCAACGTCCTGACTTTC.

The chain employs TRBV5-1 and TRBJ2-1, with 14 bases that match TRBD2. Germline V lookup: CDR1 SGHRS, CDR2 YFSETQ. V gave up 4 bases and J gave up 8 bases; unmatched junction bases: 8. This CDR3 region has 16 residues. The CDR3 nucleotides are TGCGCCAGCAGCCCCCCGGGACTAGCGGGAGCTCATGAGCAGTTCTTC. It yields the protein CASSPPGLAGAHEQFF.

The CDR3 is CASSTTGTGGDEQYF. The CDR3 bases are TGCGCCAGCAGCACAACCGGGACAGGGGGCGACGAGCAGTACTTC. The J gene is TRBJ2-7, the V gene TRBV5-1; 12 positions match TRBD1. The CDR3 has 15 amino acids. Unmatched junction bases numbered 7, after V lost 4 bases and J lost 5 bases. Germline CDR1 SGHRS, CDR2 YFSETQ. Variable domain in full (rest from reference TRBV5-1 and TRBJ2-7): KAGVTQTPRYLIKTRGQQVTLSCSPISGHRSVSWYQQTPGQGLQFLFEYFSETQRNKGNFPGRFSGRQFSNSRSEMNVSTLELGDSALYLCASSTTGTGGDEQYFGPGTRLTVT.

V is TRBV28 and J is TRBJ1-2; perhaps TRBD1 as D (6 bases). Trimming took off 4 bases at V and 2 bases at J, with 14 bases between the two ends. Looked up from germline, CDR1 is MDHEN and CDR2 is SYDVKM. CDR3 length: 15 residues. The CDR3 DNA reads TGTGCCAGCAGTTCCACGGGACACCCGAACTATGGCTACACCTTC. Protein product: CASSSTGHPNYGYTF.

The chain links TRBV6-1 to TRBJ1-3, with D maybe TRBD1 (6 bases). This CDR3 has 15 residues. The germline CDR1 and CDR2 sequences are MNHNS and SASEGT. V was trimmed by 6 bases and J by 4 bases, leaving 16 bases between them. The CDR3 sequence is CASRATGSKGNTIYF. CDR3 bases: TGTGCCAGCAGGGCCACAGGGTCTAAAGGAAACACCATATATTTT.

The chain joins TRBV5-6 to TRBJ1-2; 7 bases fit TRBD1. Germline V CDR1 and CDR2: SGHDT, YYEEEE. V trimming: 3 bases; J trimming: 6 bases; junction bases outside the gene matches: 2. The CDR3 has 12 amino acids. CDR3 sequence reads: CASSSQGDGYTF. CDR3 nucleotide sequence: TGTGCCAGCAGCTCCCAGGGGGATGGCTACACCTTC.

This chain links TRBV7-2 with TRBJ2-7, with TRBD1 as a possible D gene (6 bases). CDR1 and CDR2 from the germline V gene are SGHTA and FQGNSA. This CDR3 contains 15 residues. V was clipped by 1 base and J by 0 bases, with 10 bases between them. As DNA, the CDR3 is TGTGCCAGCAGCTTAGGGACAGTCCCCTCCTACGAGCAGTACTTC. Protein product: CASSLGTVPSYEQYF. The full variable domain, in which reference TRBV7-2 and TRBJ2-7 provide the parts outside the CDR3, is GAGVSQSPSNKVTEKGKDVELRCDPISGHTALYWYRQSLGQGLEFLIYFQGNSAPDKSGLPSDRFSAERTGGSVSTLTIQRTQQEDSAVYLCASSLGTVPSYEQYFGPGTRLTVT.

This clone was found a few times. Mismatch with germline at one junction end may stem from a read error. J is TRBJ1-4 and V is TRBV2, with 8 bases lining up with TRBD1. The CDR3 is 12 amino acids. Germline CDR1 and CDR2: SNHLY and FYNNEI. The CDR3 reads CASSVGDRSNLF. The DNA for the CDR3 is TGTGCCAGCAGTGTCGGGGACAGGTCAAATCTTTTT.

This clone showed up just once. This chain links TRBV10-1 with TRBJ1-1; 9 bases fit TRBD1. The CDR3 is made up of 13 amino acids. Germline CDR1 and CDR2: WNHNN and SYGVQD (reference sequence). With V trimmed by 9 bases and J by 1 base, 3 bases remained unmatched. The CDR3 region has the DNA TGCGCCAGGAAGGGACAGGGGAACACTGAAGCTTTCTTT. Protein sequence: CARKGQGNTEAFF.

CDR3 DNA sequence: TGTGCCAGCAGCTCCCGGGGGCGGGAGACCTACGAGCAGTACTTC. Amino acid sequence: CASSSRGRETYEQYF. The genes are TRBV7-2 and TRBJ2-7; D possibly corresponds to TRBD2 (7 bases). V lost 4 bases and J lost 2, with 15 bases in between. The CDR3 runs 15 residues. Germline loops: CDR1 SGHTA, CDR2 FQGNSA.

In this sample, this clone turned up once. The J gene is TRBJ2-1, the V gene TRBV28, with 10 positions matching TRBD2. The CDR3 runs 16 residues. Germline V gene sequence: CDR1 MDHEN, CDR2 SYDVKM. Trimming removed 4 bases from V and 3 bases from J; junction bases left unmatched: 6. The CDR3: CASSSLLAGVYNEQFF. In DNA, the CDR3 is TGTGCCAGCAGTTCGCTCCTAGCGGGAGTCTACAATGAGCAGTTCTTC.

The chain uses TRBV10-3 and TRBJ1-6; D not certain. The germline CDR1 and CDR2 sequences are ENHRY and SYGVKD. Trimming removed 3 bases from V and 4 bases from J, with 7 bases in between. The CDR3 is made up of 14 amino acids. The CDR3 DNA follows: TGTGCCATCAGTGAAGTGCGGTATAATTCACCCCTCCACTTT. Translation: CAISEVRYNSPLHF.

This chain connects TRBV9 to TRBJ1-2; D is undetermined. The V gene's germline CDR1 is SGDLS and CDR2 YYNGEE. The CDR3 spans 16 residues. With 2 bases removed from V and 6 bases from J, the gap between germline ends came to 20 bases. CDR3 sequence: CASSVKRVGIPDGYTF. Here the CDR3 DNA reads TGTGCCAGCAGCGTCAAGAGGGTGGGCATTCCGGATGGCTACACCTTC.

The chain is built from TRBV7-2 and TRBJ2-2; TRBD2 agrees at 12 bases. This CDR3 is 17 amino acids long. Germline assignment: CDR1 SGHTA and CDR2 FQGNSA. V shed 1 base, J shed 6 bases, and the junction held 6 bases outside the gene matches. This CDR3 reads CASSLGVRLAGAGELFF. The CDR3 nucleotides are TGTGCCAGCAGCTTAGGGGTTCGACTAGCGGGAGCCGGGGAGCTGTTTTTT.

There are a few counts of this clone. This sequence joins TRBV6-2 or TRBV6-3 and TRBJ2-7; possibly TRBD1 for D (5 bases). The CDR3 runs to 13 residues. The germline V and J ends were trimmed by 5 bases and 7 bases, with 15 bases remaining between them. CDR1 and CDR2 from the germline V gene are MNHEY and SVGEGT. CDR3 bases: TGTGCCAGCAGTCCCTGGGCAGGGCGAGAGCAGTACTTC. Its translation is CASSPWAGREQYF.

This clone was seen more than once but under ten times. The CDR3 DNA sequence: TGTGCCAGCAGTTCTCGGGGTGGCTACACCTTC. Protein sequence: CASSSRGGYTF. The chain has TRBV27 and TRBJ1-2; unclear D gene. Trimming took 4 bases from V and 7 from J, leaving 7 bases between them. The CDR3 is made up of 11 amino acids. Germline lookup yields CDR1 MNHEY and CDR2 SMNVEV (reference sequence).

V and J are TRBV19 and TRBJ1-5; D unresolved. The CDR3 extends over 14 amino acids. Germline V gene sequence: CDR1 LNHDA, CDR2 SQIVND (reference sequence). V lost 5 bases, J lost 0 bases, and 8 bases lay in between. CDR3 in amino acids: CASSYRDSNQPQHF. DNA of the CDR3: TGTGCCAGTAGTTACAGAGATAGCAATCAGCCCCAGCATTTT.

The chain has TRBV18 and TRBJ2-5, with TRBD2 identical over 10 bases. The J segment lost 5 bases and the V segment lost 5 bases, leaving 8 bases of the junction unmatched. Germline loops: CDR1 KGHSH, CDR2 LQKENI. The CDR3 runs to 15 residues. The CDR3 DNA reads TGTGCCAGCTCATCCCAGCGGGGGGGCCGGGAGACCCAGTACTTC. Protein sequence: CASSSQRGGRETQYF. The full variable domain, in which reference TRBV18 and TRBJ2-5 provide the parts outside the CDR3, is NAGVMQNPRHLVRRRGQEARLRCSPMKGHSHVYWYRQLPEEGLKFMVYLQKENIIDESGMPKERFSAEFPKEGPSILRIQQVVRGDSAAYFCASSSQRGGRETQYFGPGTRLLVL.

CDR3: CASSRTGAPLGGYTF. DNA for the CDR3: TGTGCCAGCAGCCGTACAGGGGCCCCTTTGGGTGGCTACACCTTC. V is TRBV3-1 (or the pseudogene TRBV3-2) and J is TRBJ1-2; 7 bases are shared with TRBD1. The CDR3 runs to 15 residues. Per germline, CDR1 LGHDT and CDR2 YNNKEL (reference sequence). The junction had 12 bases not matched to a gene; V was cut back by 4 bases and J by 7 bases.

The CDR3 spells CASSPGSYEQFF. The CDR3 DNA follows: TGTGCCAGCAGCCCGGGTAGCTATGAGCAGTTCTTC. The chain combines TRBV7-3 with TRBJ2-1; D call uncertain. There are 12 residues in the CDR3. Germline values: CDR1 SGHTA, CDR2 FQGTGA. The germline V and J ends were trimmed by 5 bases and 8 bases, with 10 bases remaining between them.